The clone carrying this T cell receptor beta chain was recorded only once. The assay was immunoSEQ multiplex PCR, and TCRdb's table has in-frame clones only and misses some. The sample yields about 23,000 clones, approximately 90% seen once. This record belongs to a study of graft-versus-host responses after intestinal transplantation. V gave up 4 bases and J gave up 5 bases, with 16 bases separating them. Germline V gene lookup returns CDR1 SGDLS and CDR2 YYNGEE. The CDR3 sequence is 14 residues long. The chain links TRBV9 to TRBJ2-7, with a tentative D call TRBD2 (5 bases). Material: PBMCs, obtained 38 to 40 days after intestinal transplant. This clonotype was sampled from a human patient who received an intestinal transplant, so some T cells may come from the graft donor. The DNA for the CDR3 is TGTGCCAGCAGCCCCACGTTTGTCGGGAACGAGCAGTACTTC. It codes for CASSPTFVGNEQYF.